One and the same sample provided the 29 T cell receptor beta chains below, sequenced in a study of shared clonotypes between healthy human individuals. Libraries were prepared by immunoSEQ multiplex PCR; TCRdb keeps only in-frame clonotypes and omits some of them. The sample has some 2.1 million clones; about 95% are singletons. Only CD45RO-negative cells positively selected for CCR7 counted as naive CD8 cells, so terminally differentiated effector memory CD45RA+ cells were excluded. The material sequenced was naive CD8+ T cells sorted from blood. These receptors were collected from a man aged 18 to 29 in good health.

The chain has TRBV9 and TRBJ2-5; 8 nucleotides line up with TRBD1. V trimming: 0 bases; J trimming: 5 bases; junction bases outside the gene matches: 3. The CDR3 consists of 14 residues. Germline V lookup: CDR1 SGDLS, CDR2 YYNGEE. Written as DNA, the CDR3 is TGTGCCAGCAGCGTAGAAGGGGACAGGGAGACCCAGTACTTC. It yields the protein CASSVEGDRETQYF.

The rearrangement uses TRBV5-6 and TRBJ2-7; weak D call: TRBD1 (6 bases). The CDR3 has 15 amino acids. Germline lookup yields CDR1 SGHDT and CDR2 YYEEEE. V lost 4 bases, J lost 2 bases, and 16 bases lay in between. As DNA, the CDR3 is TGTGCCAGCAGCGTATACCGGGACAAGACCTACGAGCAGTACTTC. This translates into CASSVYRDKTYEQYF.

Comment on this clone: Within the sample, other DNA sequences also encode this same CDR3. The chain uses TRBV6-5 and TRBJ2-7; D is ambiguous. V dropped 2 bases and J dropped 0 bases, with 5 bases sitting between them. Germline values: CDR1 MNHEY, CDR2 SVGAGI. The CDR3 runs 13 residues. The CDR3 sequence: CASSYGGSYEQYF. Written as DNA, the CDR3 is TGTGCCAGCAGTTACGGTGGCTCCTACGAGCAGTACTTC.

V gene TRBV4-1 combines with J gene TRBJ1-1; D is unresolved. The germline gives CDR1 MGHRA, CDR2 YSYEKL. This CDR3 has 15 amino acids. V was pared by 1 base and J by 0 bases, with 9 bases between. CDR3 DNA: TGCGCCAGCAGCCAAGGTTACACTATGAACACTGAAGCTTTCTTT. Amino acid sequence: CASSQGYTMNTEAFF.

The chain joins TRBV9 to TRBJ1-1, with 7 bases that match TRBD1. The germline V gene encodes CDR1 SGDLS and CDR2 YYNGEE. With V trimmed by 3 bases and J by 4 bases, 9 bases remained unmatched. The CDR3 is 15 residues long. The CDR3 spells CASSAGGGSGTEAFF. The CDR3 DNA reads TGTGCCAGCAGCGCAGGGGGAGGATCGGGCACTGAAGCTTTCTTT.

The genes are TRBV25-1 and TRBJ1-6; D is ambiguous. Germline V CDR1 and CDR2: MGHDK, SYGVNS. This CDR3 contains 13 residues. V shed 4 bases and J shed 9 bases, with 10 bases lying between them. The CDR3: CASSAGPGSPLHF. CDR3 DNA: TGTGCCAGCAGTGCCGGGCCGGGTTCACCCCTCCACTTT.

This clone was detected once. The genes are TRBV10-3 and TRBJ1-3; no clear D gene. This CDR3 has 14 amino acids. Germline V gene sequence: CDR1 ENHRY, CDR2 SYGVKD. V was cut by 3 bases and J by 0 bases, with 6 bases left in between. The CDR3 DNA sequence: TGTGCCATCAGTGACAGCCTCTCTGGAAACACCATATATTTT. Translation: CAISDSLSGNTIYF.

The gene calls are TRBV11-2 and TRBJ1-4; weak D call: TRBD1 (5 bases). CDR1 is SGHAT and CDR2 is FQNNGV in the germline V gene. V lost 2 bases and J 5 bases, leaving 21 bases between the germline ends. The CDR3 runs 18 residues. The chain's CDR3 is CASSLTAIGGTENEKLFF. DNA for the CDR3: TGTGCCAGCAGCTTAACGGCCATCGGCGGGACTGAGAATGAAAAACTGTTTTTT.

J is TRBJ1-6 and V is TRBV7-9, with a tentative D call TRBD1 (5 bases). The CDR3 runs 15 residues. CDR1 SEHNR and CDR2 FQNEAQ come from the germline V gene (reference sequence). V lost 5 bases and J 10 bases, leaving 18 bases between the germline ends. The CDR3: CASSAIGGEGSPLHF. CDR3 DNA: TGTGCCAGCAGCGCCATCGGAGGGGAAGGATCACCCCTCCACTTT.

As DNA, the CDR3 is TGTGCCAGCAGGACGGACGCCCTGGCCCTACAGATCACAGATACGCAGTATTTT. This encodes CASRTDALALQITDTQYF. This chain uses TRBV2 with TRBJ2-3, with D unclear. The CDR3 has 18 amino acids. From germline, CDR1 is SNHLY and CDR2 FYNNEI. V dropped 6 bases and J dropped 2 bases, with 24 bases sitting between them.

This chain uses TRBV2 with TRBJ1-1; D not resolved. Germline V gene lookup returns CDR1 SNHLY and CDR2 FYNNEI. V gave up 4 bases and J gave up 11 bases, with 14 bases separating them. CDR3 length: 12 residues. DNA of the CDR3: TGTGCCAGCAGTGTCGATTGGGCATCCGCTTTCTTT. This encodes CASSVDWASAFF.

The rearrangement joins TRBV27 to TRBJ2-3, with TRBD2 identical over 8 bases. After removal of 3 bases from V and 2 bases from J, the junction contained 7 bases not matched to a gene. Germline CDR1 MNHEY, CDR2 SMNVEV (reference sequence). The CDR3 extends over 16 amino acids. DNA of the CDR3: TGTGCCAGCAGTTTTGCAGCGGGGGAAGCCACAGATACGCAGTATTTT. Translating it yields CASSFAAGEATDTQYF.

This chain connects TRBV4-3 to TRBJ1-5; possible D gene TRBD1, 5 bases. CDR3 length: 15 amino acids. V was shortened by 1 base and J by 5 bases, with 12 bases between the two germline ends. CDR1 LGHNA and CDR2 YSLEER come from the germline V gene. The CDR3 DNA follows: TGCGCCAGCAGCCAAGCCGTTGGGGGGGATCAGCCCCAGCATTTT. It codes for CASSQAVGGDQPQHF.

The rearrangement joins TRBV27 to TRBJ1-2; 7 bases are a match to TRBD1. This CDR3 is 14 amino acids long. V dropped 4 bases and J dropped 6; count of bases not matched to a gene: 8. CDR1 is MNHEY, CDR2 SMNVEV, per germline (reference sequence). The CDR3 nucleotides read TGTGCCAGCAGTTCGTGGACAGGTCTCAATGGCTACACCTTC. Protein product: CASSSWTGLNGYTF.

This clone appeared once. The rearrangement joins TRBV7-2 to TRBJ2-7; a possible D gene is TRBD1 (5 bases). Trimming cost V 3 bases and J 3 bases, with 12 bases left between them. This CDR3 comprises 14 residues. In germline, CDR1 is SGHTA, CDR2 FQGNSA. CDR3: CASSFTGSRYEQYF. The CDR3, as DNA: TGTGCCAGCAGCTTCACAGGAAGCCGCTACGAGCAGTACTTC.

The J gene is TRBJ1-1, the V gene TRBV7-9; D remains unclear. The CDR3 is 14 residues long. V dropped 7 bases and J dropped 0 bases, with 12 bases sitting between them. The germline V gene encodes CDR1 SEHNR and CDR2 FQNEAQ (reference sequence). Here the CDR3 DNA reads TGTGCCAGCATCCAAGGCAACATGAACACTGAAGCTTTCTTT. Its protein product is CASIQGNMNTEAFF.

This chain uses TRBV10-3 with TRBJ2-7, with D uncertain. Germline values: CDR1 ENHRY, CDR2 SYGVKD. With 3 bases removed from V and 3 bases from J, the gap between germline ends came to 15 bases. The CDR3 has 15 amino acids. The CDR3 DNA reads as TGTGCCATCAGTGACCCAGGCAGGAACCTCTACGAGCAGTACTTC. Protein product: CAISDPGRNLYEQYF.

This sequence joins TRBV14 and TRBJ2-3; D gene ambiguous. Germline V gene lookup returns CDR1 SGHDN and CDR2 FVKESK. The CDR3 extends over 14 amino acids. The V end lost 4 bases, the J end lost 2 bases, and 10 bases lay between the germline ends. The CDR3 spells CASSLGQVTDTQYF. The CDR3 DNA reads TGTGCCAGCAGCCTAGGGCAGGTCACAGATACGCAGTATTTT.

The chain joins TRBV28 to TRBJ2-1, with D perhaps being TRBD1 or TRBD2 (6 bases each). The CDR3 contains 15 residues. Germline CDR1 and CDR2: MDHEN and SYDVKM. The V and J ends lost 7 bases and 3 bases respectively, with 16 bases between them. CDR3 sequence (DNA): TGTGCCAGCATTCCCTTAGGGGGACTCTACAATGAGCAGTTCTTC. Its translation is CASIPLGGLYNEQFF.

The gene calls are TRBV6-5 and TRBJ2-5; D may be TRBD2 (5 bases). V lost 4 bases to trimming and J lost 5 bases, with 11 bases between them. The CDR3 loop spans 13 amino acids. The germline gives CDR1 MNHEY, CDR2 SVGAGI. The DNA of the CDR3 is TGTGCCAGCAGTTTCGGGATCGGGGAGACCCAGTACTTC. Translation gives CASSFGIGETQYF.

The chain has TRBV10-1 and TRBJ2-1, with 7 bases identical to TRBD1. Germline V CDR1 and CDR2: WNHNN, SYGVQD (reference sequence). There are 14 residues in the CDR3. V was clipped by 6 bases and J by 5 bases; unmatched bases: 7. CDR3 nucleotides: TGCGCCAGCAGCTCCGGGACAGCCGACAATGAGCAGTTCTTC. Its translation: CASSSGTADNEQFF.

The CDR3 reads CASSSFGSGDYNEQFF. The CDR3 nucleotides read TGTGCCAGCAGCTCATTTGGGAGCGGGGACTACAATGAGCAGTTCTTC. The chain couples TRBV11-2 to TRBJ2-1; TRBD2 matches 7 bases. After removal of 4 bases from V and 3 bases from J, the junction contained 9 bases not matched to a gene. The CDR3 loop spans 16 amino acids. The germline V gene encodes CDR1 SGHAT and CDR2 FQNNGV.

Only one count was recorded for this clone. This CDR3 reads CASMEGGDEQFF. The CDR3 bases are TGTGCCAGCATGGAGGGGGGCGATGAGCAGTTCTTC. V and J are TRBV6-1 and TRBJ2-1; D could derive from TRBD1 or TRBD2 (6 bases each). Germline assignment: CDR1 MNHNS and CDR2 SASEGT. Trimming pared 7 bases from V and 8 bases from J, leaving 12 bases between. The CDR3 spans 12 residues.

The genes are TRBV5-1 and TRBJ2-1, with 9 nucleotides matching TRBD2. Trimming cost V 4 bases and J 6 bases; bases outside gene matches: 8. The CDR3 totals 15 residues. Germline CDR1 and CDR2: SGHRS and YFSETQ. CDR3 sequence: CASSPERGEPNEQFF. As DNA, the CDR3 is TGCGCCAGCAGCCCGGAGCGGGGGGAGCCCAATGAGCAGTTCTTC.

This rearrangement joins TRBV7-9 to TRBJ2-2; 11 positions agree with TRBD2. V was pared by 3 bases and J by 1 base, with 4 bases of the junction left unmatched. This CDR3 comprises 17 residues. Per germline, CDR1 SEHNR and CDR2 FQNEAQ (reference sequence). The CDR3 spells CASSLETSGVNTGELFF. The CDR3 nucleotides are TGTGCCAGCAGCTTGGAGACTAGCGGGGTGAACACCGGGGAGCTGTTTTTT.

CDR3: CATSRDIQNTGELFF. The CDR3 DNA follows: TGTGCCACCAGCAGAGATATACAGAACACCGGGGAGCTGTTTTTT. The chain employs TRBV15 and TRBJ2-2; D remains unclear. The germline gives CDR1 LNHNV, CDR2 YYDKDF (reference sequence). Deletions cut 0 bases from V and 1 base from J, with 6 bases between. The CDR3 extends over 15 amino acids.

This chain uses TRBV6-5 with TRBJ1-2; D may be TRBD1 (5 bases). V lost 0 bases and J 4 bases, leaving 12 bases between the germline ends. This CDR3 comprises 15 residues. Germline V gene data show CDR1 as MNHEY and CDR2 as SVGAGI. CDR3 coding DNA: TGTGCCAGCAGTTACTCACAGGCCAGTACCTATGGCTACACCTTC. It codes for CASSYSQASTYGYTF.

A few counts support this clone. CDR3 nucleotides: TGTGCCAGCAGCTTAGGTGGGGAGCACAACTATGGCTACACCTTC. This translates into CASSLGGEHNYGYTF. The V gene is TRBV11-2, the J gene TRBJ1-2; D is unclear. V was cut by 1 base and J by 2 bases, with 11 bases left in between. The CDR3 runs to 15 residues. Germline V gene lookup returns CDR1 SGHAT and CDR2 FQNNGV.

The CDR3 protein is CASSAGEVEQYF. In DNA, the CDR3 is TGCGCCAGCAGTGCTGGGGAGGTCGAGCAGTACTTC. J is TRBJ2-7 and V is TRBV10-2, with D maybe TRBD2 (6 bases). Germline loops: CDR1 WSHSY, CDR2 SAAADI. V lost 4 bases and J 6 bases, leaving 10 bases between the germline ends. The CDR3 length is 12 residues.